These T cell receptor beta chains were read from a single sample in a study of STAT5B mutations in CD4+ large granular lymphocyte leukemia. The repertoire was sequenced with immunoSEQ multiplex PCR; TCRdb's copy has only in-frame clones and lacks some. The table lists roughly 30,000 clones, around 67% of them singletons. Sequences were obtained from CD4+ T cells from blood buffy coats. The origin of the receptors is a human donor in good health. The CDR3 runs from the conserved cysteine through the conserved F or W. The D gene is left open where the match is weak. Part of the rows lack a size; the others show once, few, many or a class for expanded clones.

V gene: TRBV27
J gene: TRBJ1-6
clone size: NA
D gene: TRBD1
CDR3 protein: CASKIYRGRLDNSPLHF
CDR3 DNA: TGTGCCAGCAAAATCTACAGGGGGCGACTGGATAATTCACCCCTCCACTTT

V gene: TRBV4-2
J gene: TRBJ2-3
clone size: NA
D gene: TRBD2
CDR3 protein: CASSQDNGGASTDTQYF
CDR3 DNA: TGTGCCAGCAGCCAAGACAACGGGGGGGCCAGCACAGATACGCAGTATTTT

V gene: TRBV2
J gene: TRBJ2-3
clone size: NA
D gene: TRBD1
CDR3 protein: CASRADRGPQYF
CDR3 DNA: TGTGCCAGCAGGGCAGACAGGGGGCCGCAGTATTTT

V gene: TRBV6-5
J gene: TRBJ2-5
clone size: NA
D gene: NA
CDR3 protein: CASSYSQTVYQETQYF
CDR3 DNA: TGTGCCAGCAGTTACTCCCAGACCGTGTACCAAGAGACCCAGTACTTC

V gene: TRBV20-1
J gene: TRBJ1-1
clone size: few
D gene: NA
CDR3 protein: CSARPNTEAFF
CDR3 DNA: TGCAGTGCTAGGCCGAACACTGAAGCTTTCTTT

V gene: TRBV2
J gene: TRBJ1-6
clone size: few
D gene: NA
CDR3 protein: CASSVGQKDSPLHF
CDR3 DNA: TGTGCCAGCAGTGTCGGACAGAAAGATTCACCCCTCCACTTT

V gene: TRBV6-1
J gene: TRBJ2-6
clone size: NA
D gene: NA
CDR3 protein: CASSAAGPGANVLTF
CDR3 DNA: TGTGCCAGCAGTGCTGCAGGCCCTGGGGCCAACGTCCTGACTTTC

V gene: TRBV13
J gene: TRBJ2-4
clone size: once
D gene: TRBD1
CDR3 protein: CASSLSFRDSNIQYF
CDR3 DNA: TGTGCCAGCAGCTTATCATTCCGGGACAGTAACATTCAGTACTTC

V gene: TRBV7-2
J gene: TRBJ1-2
clone size: NA
D gene: TRBD1
CDR3 protein: CASSLGQARGYTF
CDR3 DNA: TGTGCCAGCAGCCTTGGACAGGCTCGGGGCTACACCTTC

V gene: TRBV7-8
J gene: TRBJ1-4
clone size: NA
D gene: NA
CDR3 protein: CASSSTGRTNEKLFF
CDR3 DNA: TGTGCCAGCAGCTCTACAGGGCGGACTAATGAAAAACTGTTTTTT

V gene: TRBV27
J gene: TRBJ2-7
clone size: NA
D gene: NA
CDR3 protein: CASSLTPLSSYEQYF
CDR3 DNA: TGTGCCAGCAGTTTAACTCCCTTATCCTCCTACGAGCAGTACTTC

V gene: TRBV23-1
J gene: TRBJ1-5
clone size: NA
D gene: NA
CDR3 protein: CASSLLVGPCHQPQHF
CDR3 DNA: TGCGCCAGCAGTCTTTTGGTAGGGCCGTGTCATCAGCCCCAGCATTTT

V gene: TRBV5-1
J gene: TRBJ2-1
clone size: NA
D gene: TRBD1
CDR3 protein: CASSLEAGQGGIDEQFF
CDR3 DNA: TGCGCCAGCAGCTTGGAAGCGGGACAGGGTGGGATTGATGAGCAGTTCTTC

V gene: TRBV5-5
J gene: TRBJ2-5
clone size: once
D gene: NA
CDR3 protein: CASSLLSGAQETQYF
CDR3 DNA: TGTGCCAGCAGCTTGTTGTCGGGGGCCCAAGAGACCCAGTACTTC

V gene: TRBV5-1
J gene: TRBJ2-7
clone size: NA
D gene: NA
CDR3 protein: CASSLEPYYEQYF
CDR3 DNA: TGCGCCAGCAGCTTGGAGCCGTATTACGAGCAGTACTTC

V gene: TRBV4-1
J gene: TRBJ2-3
clone size: NA
D gene: NA
CDR3 protein: CASSRPERDTQYF
CDR3 DNA: TGCGCCAGCAGCCGCCCAGAACGTGATACGCAGTATTTT

V gene: TRBV7-2
J gene: TRBJ2-7
clone size: NA
D gene: NA
CDR3 protein: CASSSNPSPGMDF
CDR3 DNA: TGTGCCAGCAGCTCGAACCCTAGCCCCGGGATGGACTTC

V gene: TRBV5-4
J gene: TRBJ2-7
clone size: NA
D gene: NA
CDR3 protein: CASSLAGLTYEQYF
CDR3 DNA: TGTGCCAGCAGCTTGGCGGGACTCACCTACGAGCAGTACTTC

V gene: TRBV10-3
J gene: TRBJ1-1
clone size: few
D gene: NA
CDR3 protein: CATEENTEAFF
CDR3 DNA: TGTGCCACGGAGGAGAACACTGAAGCTTTCTTT

V gene: TRBV30
J gene: TRBJ1-2
clone size: NA
D gene: NA
CDR3 protein: CAWRNQGRNYGYTF
CDR3 DNA: TGTGCCTGGAGGAACCAGGGGAGAAACTATGGCTACACCTTC

V gene: TRBV5-1
J gene: TRBJ1-4
clone size: NA
D gene: NA
CDR3 protein: CASSLAGPQLNEKLFF
CDR3 DNA: TGCGCCAGCAGCTTGGCCGGGCCTCAATTGAATGAAAAACTGTTTTTT

V gene: TRBV29-1
J gene: TRBJ2-1
clone size: NA
D gene: NA
CDR3 protein: CSVEDSWEVNEQFF
CDR3 DNA: TGCAGCGTTGAAGATTCGTGGGAGGTCAATGAGCAGTTCTTC

V gene: TRBV2
J gene: TRBJ2-3
clone size: NA
D gene: NA
CDR3 protein: CASSEITDTQYF
CDR3 DNA: TGTGCCAGCAGTGAAATAACAGATACGCAGTATTTT

V gene: TRBV4-3
J gene: TRBJ1-2
clone size: NA
D gene: NA
CDR3 protein: CASSLRAFFGGYTF
CDR3 DNA: TGCGCCAGCAGCCTCAGAGCGTTTTTCGGTGGCTACACCTTC

V gene: TRBV7-9
J gene: TRBJ1-6
clone size: NA
D gene: NA
CDR3 protein: CASSVYRSAGVGSPLHF
CDR3 DNA: TGTGCCAGCAGCGTGTATCGTAGTGCGGGTGTGGGATCACCCCTCCACTTT

V gene: TRBV5-6
J gene: TRBJ2-2
clone size: NA
D gene: NA
CDR3 protein: CASSLGYRDYNTGELFF
CDR3 DNA: TGTGCCAGCAGCTTGGGGTACAGGGACTACAACACCGGGGAGCTGTTTTTT

V gene: TRBV30
J gene: TRBJ2-7
clone size: NA
D gene: NA
CDR3 protein: CAWSVDPVEQYF
CDR3 DNA: TGTGCCTGGAGTGTAGACCCAGTCGAGCAGTACTTC

V gene: TRBV2
J gene: TRBJ1-1
clone size: NA
D gene: NA
CDR3 protein: CASSEAPRGSTEAFF
CDR3 DNA: TGTGCCAGCAGTGAAGCCCCACGGGGCAGTACTGAAGCTTTCTTT

V gene: TRBV21-1
J gene: TRBJ2-7
clone size: NA
D gene: NA
CDR3 protein: CASSKHQGPRDRIPYEQYF
CDR3 DNA: TGTGCCAGCAGCAAACACCAGGGGCCCCGGGACAGGATCCCCTACGAGCAGTACTTC

V gene: TRBV7-2
J gene: TRBJ2-5
clone size: NA
D gene: TRBD1
CDR3 protein: CASSLMGQREETQYF
CDR3 DNA: TGTGCCAGCAGCTTAATGGGACAGAGGGAAGAGACCCAGTACTTC

V gene: TRBV10-1
J gene: TRBJ1-1
clone size: NA
D gene: TRBD1
CDR3 protein: CASSGTRGPTEAFF
CDR3 DNA: TGCGCCAGCAGTGGGACAAGGGGGCCCACTGAAGCTTTCTTT

V gene: TRBV15
J gene: TRBJ1-2
clone size: few
D gene: NA
CDR3 protein: CATSSHGRDYGYTF
CDR3 DNA: TGTGCCACCAGCAGCCATGGGAGGGACTATGGCTACACCTTC

V gene: TRBV7-2
J gene: TRBJ2-2
clone size: NA
D gene: NA
CDR3 protein: CASSPRPDGELFF
CDR3 DNA: TGTGCCAGCAGCCCGAGACCCGACGGGGAGCTGTTTTTT

V gene: TRBV5-1
J gene: TRBJ1-1
clone size: NA
D gene: NA
CDR3 protein: CASSLVPGSTTEAFF
CDR3 DNA: TGCGCCAGCAGCTTGGTTCCCGGGAGTACCACTGAAGCTTTCTTT

V gene: TRBV20-1
J gene: TRBJ1-2
clone size: NA
D gene: NA
CDR3 protein: CSAPGQSRPLF
CDR3 DNA: TGCAGTGCCCCAGGTCAGAGCAGACCACTCTTC

V gene: TRBV11-3
J gene: TRBJ2-5
clone size: NA
D gene: TRBD2
CDR3 protein: CASSIGLDETQYF
CDR3 DNA: TGTGCCAGCAGCATCGGACTAGACGAGACCCAGTACTTC

V gene: TRBV5-1
J gene: TRBJ2-3
clone size: once
D gene: TRBD2
CDR3 protein: CASSRDGLGGTDTQYF
CDR3 DNA: TGCGCCAGCAGCCGTGACGGACTAGGCGGAACAGATACGCAGTATTTT

V gene: TRBV28
J gene: TRBJ1-2
clone size: NA
D gene: NA
CDR3 protein: CASIGEGGRLFGYTF
CDR3 DNA: TGTGCCAGCATTGGTGAGGGGGGGCGTTTGTTTGGCTACACCTTC

V gene: TRBV7-2
J gene: TRBJ1-4
clone size: NA
D gene: NA
CDR3 protein: CASSPRQRVGEKLFF
CDR3 DNA: TGTGCCAGCAGCCCGAGGCAGAGAGTGGGCGAAAAACTGTTTTTT

V gene: TRBV19
J gene: TRBJ2-5
clone size: NA
D gene: NA
CDR3 protein: CASSIILAPHQETQYF
CDR3 DNA: TGTGCCAGTAGTATAATACTCGCTCCCCACCAAGAGACCCAGTACTTC

V gene: TRBV7-2
J gene: TRBJ1-3
clone size: NA
D gene: NA
CDR3 protein: CASSLQPTVSGNTIYF
CDR3 DNA: TGTGCCAGCAGCCTACAGCCGACAGTTTCTGGAAACACCATATATTTT

V gene: TRBV7-9
J gene: TRBJ2-3
clone size: NA
D gene: TRBD2
CDR3 protein: CASSLGVGRGTDTQYF
CDR3 DNA: TGTGCCAGCAGCCTAGGGGTCGGGAGGGGCACAGATACGCAGTATTTT

V gene: TRBV6-6
J gene: TRBJ2-3
clone size: NA
D gene: TRBD2
CDR3 protein: CASSQLGLAPDTQYF
CDR3 DNA: TGTGCCAGCAGCCAACTCGGACTAGCGCCAGATACGCAGTATTTT

V gene: TRBV12-5
J gene: TRBJ2-3
clone size: NA
D gene: NA
CDR3 protein: CASAQGGLTDTQYF
CDR3 DNA: TGTGCTAGTGCCCAGGGGGGCCTAACAGATACGCAGTATTTT

V gene: TRBV28
J gene: TRBJ1-1
clone size: NA
D gene: TRBD1
CDR3 protein: CASSQPGQLNTEAFF
CDR3 DNA: TGTGCCAGCAGTCAACCGGGACAGTTAAACACTGAAGCTTTCTTT

V gene: TRBV5-1
J gene: TRBJ2-2
clone size: NA
D gene: NA
CDR3 protein: CASSLRAREGNTGELFF
CDR3 DNA: TGCGCCAGCAGCTTGCGCGCAAGGGAAGGGAACACCGGGGAGCTGTTTTTT